The entry below describes one T cell receptor (beta chain). As yet, its antigen is unknown. These data belong to a study of shared clonotypes between healthy human individuals. Naive CD8 cells were CD45RO-negative, positively selected for CCR7, excluding terminally differentiated effector memory CD45RA+ cells. Study-wide findings and caveats: Among non-shared clonotypes, generation probabilities were lower than among those shared by all four donors.

This CDR3 region has 15 residues. J gave up 1 base and V 3 bases, and 4 bases lay outside the gene matches. Germline V gene lookup returns CDR1 SGHAT and CDR2 FQNNGV. The authors split each subset's genomic DNA evenly across several immunoSEQ plates. How the authors handled the data: Filtering differed for immunoSEQ, which gave only junction sequences without quality scores. Libraries were prepared by immunoSEQ multiplex PCR; TCRdb keeps only in-frame clonotypes and omits some of them. V and J calls and clone size are those listed in that table; D and trimming were worked out from the DNA. The sample contains millions of clones, around 96% of which appear only once.

J is TRBJ2-5 and V is TRBV11-2, with TRBD1 matching over 8 bases. Sequencing input: naive CD8+ T cells sorted from blood. The sequence was obtained from a man aged 18-30 years in good health. The DNA for the CDR3 is TGTGCCAGCAGCTTGGGTACAGGGGGCCAAGAGACCCAGTACTTC. Its protein is CASSLGTGGQETQYF.